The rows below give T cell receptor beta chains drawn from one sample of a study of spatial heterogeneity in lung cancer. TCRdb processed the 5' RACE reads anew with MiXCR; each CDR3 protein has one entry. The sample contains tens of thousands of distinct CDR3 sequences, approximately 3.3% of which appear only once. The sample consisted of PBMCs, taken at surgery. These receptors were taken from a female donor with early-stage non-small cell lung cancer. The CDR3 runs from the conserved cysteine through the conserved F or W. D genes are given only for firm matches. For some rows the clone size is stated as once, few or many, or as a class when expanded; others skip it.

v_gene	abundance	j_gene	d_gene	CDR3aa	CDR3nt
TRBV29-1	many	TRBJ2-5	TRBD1	CSVEVCPLSRDRGGDPMETQYF	TGCAGCGTTGAAGTTTGTCCACTGTCCCGGGACAGGGGCGGAGATCCCATGGAGACCCAGTACTTC
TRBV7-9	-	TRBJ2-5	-	CASSFPMKETQYF	TGTGCCAGCAGCTTCCCCATGAAGGAGACCCAGTACTTC
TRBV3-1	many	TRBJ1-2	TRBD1	CASSLERGTGVYGYTF	TGTGCCAGCAGCCTCGAGAGGGGGACAGGGGTCTATGGCTACACCTTC
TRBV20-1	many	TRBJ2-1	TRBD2	CSASGTSGSFWQFF	TGCAGTGCTAGTGGTACTAGCGGGAGTTTTTGGCAGTTCTTC
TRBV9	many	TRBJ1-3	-	CASTPSSGNTIYF	TGTGCCAGCACCCCATCCTCTGGAAACACCATATATTTT
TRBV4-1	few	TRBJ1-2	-	CASSQDWGYSGYTF	TGCGCCAGCAGCCAAGATTGGGGGTACTCGGGCTACACCTTC
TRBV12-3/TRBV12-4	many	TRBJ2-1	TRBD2	CASSPLAGVYNEQFF	TGTGCCAGCAGCCCCCTAGCGGGAGTCTACAATGAGCAGTTCTTC
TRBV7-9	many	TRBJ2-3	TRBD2	CASSLDGLARDTQYF	TGTGCCAGCAGCTTAGACGGACTAGCTAGGGATACGCAGTATTTT
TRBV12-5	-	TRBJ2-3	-	CASGPDGGRLDTQYF	TGTGCTAGTGGTCCGGACGGGGGGCGGCTTGATACGCAGTATTTT
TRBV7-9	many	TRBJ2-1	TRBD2	CASSLVGGRNYNEQFF	TGTGCCAGCAGCTTAGTAGGCGGGAGAAATTACAATGAGCAGTTCTTC
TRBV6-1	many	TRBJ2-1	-	CASSESPLEQFF	TGTGCCAGCAGTGAATCGCCGTTGGAGCAGTTCTTC
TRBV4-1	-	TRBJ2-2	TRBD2	CASSQVGLAGVGAGELFF	TGCGCCAGCAGCCAAGTGGGGCTAGCGGGAGTTGGTGCCGGGGAGCTGTTTTTT
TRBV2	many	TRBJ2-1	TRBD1	CASTEAGGYEQFF	TGTGCCAGCACAGAGGCAGGGGGATATGAGCAGTTCTTC
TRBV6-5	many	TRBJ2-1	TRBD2	CASSYSTSGLWGSYNEQFF	TGTGCCAGCAGTTATTCGACTAGCGGTCTATGGGGTTCCTACAATGAGCAGTTCTTC
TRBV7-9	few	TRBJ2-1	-	CASSFGPGEQFF	-
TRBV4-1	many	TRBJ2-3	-	CASSQWITDTQYF	TGCGCCAGCAGCCAGTGGATCACAGATACGCAGTATTTT
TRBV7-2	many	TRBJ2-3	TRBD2	CASSLVGRQADTQYF	TGTGCCAGCAGCTTAGTCGGGAGGCAGGCAGATACGCAGTATTTT
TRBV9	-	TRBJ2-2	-	CASRADRGELFF	TGTGCCAGCAGGGCTGATCGGGGGGAGCTGTTTTTT
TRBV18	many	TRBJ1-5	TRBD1	CASSPQGAGQPQHF	TGTGCCAGCTCACCCCAGGGGGCAGGTCAGCCCCAGCATTTT
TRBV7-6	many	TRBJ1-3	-	CASSAGLFSGNTIYF	TGTGCCAGCAGCGCGGGCCTGTTCTCTGGAAACACCATATATTTT